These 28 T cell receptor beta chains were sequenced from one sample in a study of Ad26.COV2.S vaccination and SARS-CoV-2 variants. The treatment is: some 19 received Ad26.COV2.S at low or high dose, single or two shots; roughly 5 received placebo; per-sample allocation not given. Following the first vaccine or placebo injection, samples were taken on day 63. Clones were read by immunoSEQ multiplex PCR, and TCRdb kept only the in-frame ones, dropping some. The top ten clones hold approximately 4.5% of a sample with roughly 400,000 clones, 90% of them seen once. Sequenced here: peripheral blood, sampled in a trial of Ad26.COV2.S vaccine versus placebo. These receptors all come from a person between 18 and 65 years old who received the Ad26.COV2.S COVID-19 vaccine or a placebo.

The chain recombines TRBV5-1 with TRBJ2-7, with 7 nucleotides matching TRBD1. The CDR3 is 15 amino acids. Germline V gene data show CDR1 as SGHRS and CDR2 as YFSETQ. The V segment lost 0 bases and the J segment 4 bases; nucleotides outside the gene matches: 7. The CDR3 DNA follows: TGCGCCAGCAGCTTGGAGGGGGACAGCTTTTACGAGCAGTACTTC. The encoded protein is CASSLEGDSFYEQYF.

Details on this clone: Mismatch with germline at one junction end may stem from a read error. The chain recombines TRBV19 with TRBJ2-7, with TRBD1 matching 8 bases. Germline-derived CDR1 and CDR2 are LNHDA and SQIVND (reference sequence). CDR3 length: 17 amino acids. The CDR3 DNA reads TGTGCCGGTAGCACGAGGGGGCGTGGACAGGGCTCCTACGAGCAGTACTTC. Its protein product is CAGSTRGRGQGSYEQYF.

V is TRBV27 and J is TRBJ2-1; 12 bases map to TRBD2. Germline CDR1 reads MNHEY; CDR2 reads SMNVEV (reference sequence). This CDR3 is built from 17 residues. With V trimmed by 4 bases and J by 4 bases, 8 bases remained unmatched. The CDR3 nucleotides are TGTGCCAGCAGTTCCGGTGGGCTAGCGGGAGGGTACAATGAGCAGTTCTTC. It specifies CASSSGGLAGGYNEQFF.

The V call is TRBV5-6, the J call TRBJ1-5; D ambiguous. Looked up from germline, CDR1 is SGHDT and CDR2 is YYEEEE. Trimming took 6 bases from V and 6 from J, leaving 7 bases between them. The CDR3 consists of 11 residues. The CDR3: CASIWAQPQHF. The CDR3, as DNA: TGTGCCAGCATCTGGGCTCAGCCCCAGCATTTT.

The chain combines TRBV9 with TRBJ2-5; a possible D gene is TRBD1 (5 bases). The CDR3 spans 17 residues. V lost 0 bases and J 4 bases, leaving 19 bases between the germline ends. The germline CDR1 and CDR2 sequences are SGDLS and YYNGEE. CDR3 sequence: CASSVGITSGQGETQYF. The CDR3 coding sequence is TGTGCCAGCAGCGTAGGAATAACCTCCGGGCAGGGAGAGACCCAGTACTTC.

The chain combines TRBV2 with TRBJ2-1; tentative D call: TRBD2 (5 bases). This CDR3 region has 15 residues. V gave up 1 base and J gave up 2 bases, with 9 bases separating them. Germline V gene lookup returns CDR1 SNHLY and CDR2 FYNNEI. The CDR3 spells CASSEGEKAYNEQFF. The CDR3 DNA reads TGTGCCAGCAGTGAAGGGGAGAAGGCCTACAATGAGCAGTTCTTC.

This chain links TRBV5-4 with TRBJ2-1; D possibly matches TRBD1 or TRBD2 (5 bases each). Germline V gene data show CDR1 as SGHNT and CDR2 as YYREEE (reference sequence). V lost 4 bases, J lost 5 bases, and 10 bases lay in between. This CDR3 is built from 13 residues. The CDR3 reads CASSMGPNNEQFF. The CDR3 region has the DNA TGTGCCAGCAGCATGGGACCTAACAATGAGCAGTTCTTC.

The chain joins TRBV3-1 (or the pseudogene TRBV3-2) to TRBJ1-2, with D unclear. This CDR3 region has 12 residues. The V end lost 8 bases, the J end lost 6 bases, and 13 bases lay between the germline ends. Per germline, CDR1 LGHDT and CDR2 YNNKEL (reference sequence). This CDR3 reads CASSVEEDGYTF. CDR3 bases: TGTGCCAGCTCGGTCGAGGAAGATGGCTACACCTTC.

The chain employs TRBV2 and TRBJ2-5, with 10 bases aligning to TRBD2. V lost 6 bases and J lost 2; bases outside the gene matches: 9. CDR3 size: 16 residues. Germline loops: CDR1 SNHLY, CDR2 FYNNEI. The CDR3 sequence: CASRNRRTSGQETQYF. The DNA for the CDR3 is TGTGCCAGCAGAAACCGCCGGACTAGCGGACAAGAGACCCAGTACTTC. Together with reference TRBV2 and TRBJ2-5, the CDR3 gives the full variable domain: EPEVTQTPSHQVTQMGQEVILRCVPISNHLYFYWYRQILGQKVEFLVSFYNNEISEKSEIFDDQFSVERPDGSNFTLKIRSTKLEDSAMYFCASRNRRTSGQETQYFGPGTRLLVL.

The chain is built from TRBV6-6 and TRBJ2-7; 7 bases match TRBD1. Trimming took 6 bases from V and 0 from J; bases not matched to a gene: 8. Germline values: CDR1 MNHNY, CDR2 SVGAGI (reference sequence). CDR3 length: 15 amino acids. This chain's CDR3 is CASRTNRGSSYEQYF. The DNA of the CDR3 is TGTGCCAGCAGAACGAACAGGGGAAGCTCCTACGAGCAGTACTTC.

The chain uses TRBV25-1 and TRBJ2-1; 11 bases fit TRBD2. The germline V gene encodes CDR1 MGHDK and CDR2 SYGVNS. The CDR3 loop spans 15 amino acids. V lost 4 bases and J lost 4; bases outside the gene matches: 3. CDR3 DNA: TGTGCCAGCAGTGTAGCGGGAGGGCCTTACAATGAGCAGTTCTTC. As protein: CASSVAGGPYNEQFF.

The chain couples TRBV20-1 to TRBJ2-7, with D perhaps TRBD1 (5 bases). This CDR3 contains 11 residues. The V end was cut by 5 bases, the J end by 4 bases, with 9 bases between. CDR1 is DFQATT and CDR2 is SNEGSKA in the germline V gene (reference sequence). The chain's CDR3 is CSAFQGYEQYF. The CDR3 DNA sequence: TGCAGTGCTTTCCAGGGATACGAGCAGTACTTC.

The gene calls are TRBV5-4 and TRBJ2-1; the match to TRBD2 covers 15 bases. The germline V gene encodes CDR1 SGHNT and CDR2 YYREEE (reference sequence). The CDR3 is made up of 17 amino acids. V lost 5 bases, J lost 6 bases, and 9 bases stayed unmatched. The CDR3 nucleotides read TGTGCCAGCAGATCACGGACTAGCGGGAGGGCCCGCAATGAGCAGTTCTTC. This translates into CASRSRTSGRARNEQFF.

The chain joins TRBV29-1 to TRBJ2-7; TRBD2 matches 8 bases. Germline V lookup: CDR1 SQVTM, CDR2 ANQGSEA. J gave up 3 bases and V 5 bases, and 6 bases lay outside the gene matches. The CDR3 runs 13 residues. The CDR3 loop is CSVRAGGSYEQYF. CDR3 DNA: TGCAGCGTTAGGGCGGGAGGTAGCTACGAGCAGTACTTC.

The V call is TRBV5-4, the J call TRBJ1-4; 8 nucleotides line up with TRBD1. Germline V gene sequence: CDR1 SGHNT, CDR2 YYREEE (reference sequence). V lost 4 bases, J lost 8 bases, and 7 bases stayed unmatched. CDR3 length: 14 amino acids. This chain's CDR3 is CASSPGQGREKLFF. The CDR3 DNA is TGTGCCAGCAGCCCAGGACAGGGCAGAGAAAAACTGTTTTTT.

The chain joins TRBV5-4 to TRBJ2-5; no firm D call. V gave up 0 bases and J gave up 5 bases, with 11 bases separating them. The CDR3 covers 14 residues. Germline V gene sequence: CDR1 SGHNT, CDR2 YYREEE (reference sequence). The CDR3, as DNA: TGTGCCAGCAGCTTGGAACCCCCCGGTGAGACCCAGTACTTC. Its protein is CASSLEPPGETQYF.

The CDR3 bases are TGTGCCAGCAGGACGTCAACGAACACCGGGGAGCTGTTTTTT. It encodes CASRTSTNTGELFF. The chain is built from TRBV7-8 and TRBJ2-2; unclear D gene. The V end was cut by 6 bases, the J end by 0 bases, with 8 bases between. This CDR3 region has 14 residues. CDR1 is SGHVS, CDR2 FQNEAQ, per germline.

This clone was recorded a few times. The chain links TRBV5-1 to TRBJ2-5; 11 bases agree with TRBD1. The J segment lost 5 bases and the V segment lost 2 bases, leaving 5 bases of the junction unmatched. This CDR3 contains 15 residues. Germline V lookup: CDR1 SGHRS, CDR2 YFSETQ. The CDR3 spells CASSFRTGGYETQYF. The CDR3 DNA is TGCGCCAGCAGCTTCAGGACAGGGGGCTACGAGACCCAGTACTTC.

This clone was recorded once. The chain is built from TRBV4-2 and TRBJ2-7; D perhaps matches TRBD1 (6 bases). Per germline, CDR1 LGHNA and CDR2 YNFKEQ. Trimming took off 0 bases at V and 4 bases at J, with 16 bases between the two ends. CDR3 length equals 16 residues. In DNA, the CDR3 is TGTGCCAGCAGCCAAGATCTCACAGGGTTGAGGTACGAGCAGTACTTC. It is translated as CASSQDLTGLRYEQYF.

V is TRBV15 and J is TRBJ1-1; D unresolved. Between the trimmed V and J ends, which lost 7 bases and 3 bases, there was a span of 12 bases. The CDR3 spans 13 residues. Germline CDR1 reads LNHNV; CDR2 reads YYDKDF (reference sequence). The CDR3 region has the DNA TGTGCCACCACCCACGGTTTGGACACTGAAGCTTTCTTT. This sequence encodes CATTHGLDTEAFF.

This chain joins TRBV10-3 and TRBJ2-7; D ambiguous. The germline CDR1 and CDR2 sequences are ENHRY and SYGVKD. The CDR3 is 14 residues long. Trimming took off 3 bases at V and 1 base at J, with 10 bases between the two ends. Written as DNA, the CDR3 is TGTGCCATCAGTGATGGAGCCAGGTCCTACGAGCAGTACTTC. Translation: CAISDGARSYEQYF.

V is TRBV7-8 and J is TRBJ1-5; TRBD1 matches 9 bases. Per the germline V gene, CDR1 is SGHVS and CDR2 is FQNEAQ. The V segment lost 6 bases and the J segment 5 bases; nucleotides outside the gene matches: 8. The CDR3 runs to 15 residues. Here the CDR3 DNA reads TGTGCCAGCAGTCTTACAGGGGGCCGGTATCAGCCCCAGCATTTT. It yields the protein CASSLTGGRYQPQHF.

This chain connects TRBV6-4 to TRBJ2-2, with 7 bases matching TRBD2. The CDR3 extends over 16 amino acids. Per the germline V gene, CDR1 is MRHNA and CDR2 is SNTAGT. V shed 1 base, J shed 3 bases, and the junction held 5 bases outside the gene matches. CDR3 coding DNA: TGTGCCAGCAGTGACTGGGCTAGCGGCGACACCGGGGAGCTGTTTTTT. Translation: CASSDWASGDTGELFF.

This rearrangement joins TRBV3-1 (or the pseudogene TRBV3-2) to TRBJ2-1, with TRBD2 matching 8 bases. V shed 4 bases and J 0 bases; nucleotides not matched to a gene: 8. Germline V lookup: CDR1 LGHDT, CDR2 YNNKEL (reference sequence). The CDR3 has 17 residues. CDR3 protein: CASSRLAGQSSYNEQFF. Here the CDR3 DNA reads TGTGCCAGCAGCCGCCTAGCGGGTCAGAGCTCCTACAATGAGCAGTTCTTC.

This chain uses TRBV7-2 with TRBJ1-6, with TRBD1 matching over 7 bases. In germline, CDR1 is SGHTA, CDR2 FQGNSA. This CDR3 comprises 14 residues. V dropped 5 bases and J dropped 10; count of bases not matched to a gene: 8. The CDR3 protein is CASSQRQGESPLHF. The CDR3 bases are TGTGCCAGCAGCCAACGACAGGGAGAATCACCCCTCCACTTT.

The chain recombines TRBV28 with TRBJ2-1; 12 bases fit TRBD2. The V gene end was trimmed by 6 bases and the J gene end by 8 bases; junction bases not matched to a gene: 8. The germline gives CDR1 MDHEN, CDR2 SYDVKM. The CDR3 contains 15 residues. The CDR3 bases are TGTGCCAGCAGCTCACTAGCGGGAGGCAGCGATGAGCAGTTCTTC. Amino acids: CASSSLAGGSDEQFF.

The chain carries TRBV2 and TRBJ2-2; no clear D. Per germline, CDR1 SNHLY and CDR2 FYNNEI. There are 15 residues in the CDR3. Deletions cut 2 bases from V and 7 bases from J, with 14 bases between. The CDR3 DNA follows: TGTGCCAGCAGTGAATGGGTAGTGGGAAGCGGGGAGCTGTTTTTT. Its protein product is CASSEWVVGSGELFF.

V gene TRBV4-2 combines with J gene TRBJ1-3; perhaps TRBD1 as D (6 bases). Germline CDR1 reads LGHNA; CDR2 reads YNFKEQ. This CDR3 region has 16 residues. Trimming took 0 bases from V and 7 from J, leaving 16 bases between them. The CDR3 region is CASSQEEGRGRNTIYF. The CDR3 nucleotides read TGTGCCAGCAGCCAAGAGGAAGGCAGGGGCAGGAACACCATATATTTT.